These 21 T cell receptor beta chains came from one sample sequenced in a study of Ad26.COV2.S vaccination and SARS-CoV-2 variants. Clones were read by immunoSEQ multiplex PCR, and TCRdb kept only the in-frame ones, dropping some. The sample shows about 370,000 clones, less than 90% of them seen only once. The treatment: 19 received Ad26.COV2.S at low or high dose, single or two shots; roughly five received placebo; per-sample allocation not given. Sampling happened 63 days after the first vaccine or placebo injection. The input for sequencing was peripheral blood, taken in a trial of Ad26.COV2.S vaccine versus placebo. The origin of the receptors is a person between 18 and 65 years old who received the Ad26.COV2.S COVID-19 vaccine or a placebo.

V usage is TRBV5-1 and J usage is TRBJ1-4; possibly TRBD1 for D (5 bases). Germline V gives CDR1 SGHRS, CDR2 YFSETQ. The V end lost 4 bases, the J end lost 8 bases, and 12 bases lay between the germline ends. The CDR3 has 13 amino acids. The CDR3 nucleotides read TGCGCCAGCAGCATCGGGACGGTCGAAAAACTGTTTTTT. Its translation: CASSIGTVEKLFF.

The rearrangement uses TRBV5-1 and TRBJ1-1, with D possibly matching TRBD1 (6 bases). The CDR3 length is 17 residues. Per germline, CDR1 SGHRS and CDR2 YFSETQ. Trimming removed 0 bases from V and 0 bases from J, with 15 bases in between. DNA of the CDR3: TGCGCCAGCAGCTTGGGACAGGCCTACGGTATGAACACTGAAGCTTTCTTT. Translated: CASSLGQAYGMNTEAFF.

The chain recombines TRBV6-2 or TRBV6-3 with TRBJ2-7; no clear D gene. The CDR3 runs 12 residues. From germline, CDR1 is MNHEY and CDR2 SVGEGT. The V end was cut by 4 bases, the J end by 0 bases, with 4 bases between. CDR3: CASSSYSYEQYF. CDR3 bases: TGTGCCAGCAGTTCCTACTCCTACGAGCAGTACTTC.

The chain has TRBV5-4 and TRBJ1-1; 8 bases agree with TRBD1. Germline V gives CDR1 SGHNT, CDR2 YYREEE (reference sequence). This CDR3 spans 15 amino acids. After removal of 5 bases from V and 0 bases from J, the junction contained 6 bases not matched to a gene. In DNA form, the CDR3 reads TGTGCCAGCAGGCGGACAGGGAGGCTGAACACTGAAGCTTTCTTT. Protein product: CASRRTGRLNTEAFF.

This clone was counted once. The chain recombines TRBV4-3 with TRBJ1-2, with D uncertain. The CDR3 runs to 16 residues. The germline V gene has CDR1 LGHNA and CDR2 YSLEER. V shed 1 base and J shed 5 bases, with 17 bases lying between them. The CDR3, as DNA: TGCGCCAGCAGCCAAGCGACGATGGATCCTCCTTATGGCTACACCTTC. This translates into CASSQATMDPPYGYTF.

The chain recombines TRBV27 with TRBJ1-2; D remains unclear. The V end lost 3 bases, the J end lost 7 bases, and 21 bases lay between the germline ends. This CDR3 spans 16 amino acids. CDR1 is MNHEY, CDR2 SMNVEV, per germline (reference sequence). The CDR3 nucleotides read TGTGCCAGCAGTTTCGTGCCAGTATCCCTATTAGGTGGCTACACCTTC. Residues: CASSFVPVSLLGGYTF.

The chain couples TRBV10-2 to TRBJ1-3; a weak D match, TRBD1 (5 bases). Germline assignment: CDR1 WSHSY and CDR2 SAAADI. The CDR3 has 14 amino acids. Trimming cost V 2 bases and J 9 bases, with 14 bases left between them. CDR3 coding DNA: TGCGCCAGCAGTGAGGGGGACTCCGCGGGCACCATATATTTT. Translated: CASSEGDSAGTIYF.

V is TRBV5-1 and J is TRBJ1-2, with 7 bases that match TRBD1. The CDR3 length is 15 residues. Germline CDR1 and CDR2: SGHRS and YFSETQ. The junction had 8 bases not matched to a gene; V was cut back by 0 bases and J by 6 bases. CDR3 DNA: TGCGCCAGCAGCTTGGATGGACAGGACCTACATGGCTACACCTTC. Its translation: CASSLDGQDLHGYTF.

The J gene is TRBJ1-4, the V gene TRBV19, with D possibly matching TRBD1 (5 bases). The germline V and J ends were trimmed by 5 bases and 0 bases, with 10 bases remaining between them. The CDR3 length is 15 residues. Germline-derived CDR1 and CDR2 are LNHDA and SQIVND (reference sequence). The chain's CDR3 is CASSPWTTTNEKLFF. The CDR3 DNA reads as TGTGCCAGTAGTCCCTGGACAACAACTAATGAAAAACTGTTTTTT.

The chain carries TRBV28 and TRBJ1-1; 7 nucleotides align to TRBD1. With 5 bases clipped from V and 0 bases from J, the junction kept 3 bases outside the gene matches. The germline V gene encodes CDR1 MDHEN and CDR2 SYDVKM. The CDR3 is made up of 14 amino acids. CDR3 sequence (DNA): TGTGCCAGCAGTCTAGACAGGGTGAACACTGAAGCTTTCTTT. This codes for CASSLDRVNTEAFF.

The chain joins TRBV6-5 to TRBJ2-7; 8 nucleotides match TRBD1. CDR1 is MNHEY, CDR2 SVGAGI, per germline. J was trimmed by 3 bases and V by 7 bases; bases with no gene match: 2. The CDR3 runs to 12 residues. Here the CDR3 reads CASTDRVYEQYF. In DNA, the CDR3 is TGTGCCAGCACGGACAGGGTCTACGAGCAGTACTTC.

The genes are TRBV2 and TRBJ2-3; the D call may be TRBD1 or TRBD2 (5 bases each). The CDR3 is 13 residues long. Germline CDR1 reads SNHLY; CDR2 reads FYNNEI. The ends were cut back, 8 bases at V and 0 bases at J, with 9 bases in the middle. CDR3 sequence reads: CASGDGSTDTQYF. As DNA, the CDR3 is TGTGCCAGCGGGGACGGCAGCACAGATACGCAGTATTTT. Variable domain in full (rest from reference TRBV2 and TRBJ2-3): EPEVTQTPSHQVTQMGQEVILRCVPISNHLYFYWYRQILGQKVEFLVSFYNNEISEKSEIFDDQFSVERPDGSNFTLKIRSTKLEDSAMYFCASGDGSTDTQYFGPGTRLTVL.

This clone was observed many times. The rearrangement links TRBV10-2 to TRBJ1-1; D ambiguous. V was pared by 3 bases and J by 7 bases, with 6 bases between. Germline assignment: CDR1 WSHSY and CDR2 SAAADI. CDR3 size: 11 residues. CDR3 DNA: TGCGCCAGCAGTGATGTGGGTGAAGCTTTCTTT. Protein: CASSDVGEAFF.

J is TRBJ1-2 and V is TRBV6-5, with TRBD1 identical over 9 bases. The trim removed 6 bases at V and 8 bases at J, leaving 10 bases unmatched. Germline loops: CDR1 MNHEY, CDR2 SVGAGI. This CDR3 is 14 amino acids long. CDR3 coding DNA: TGTGCCAGCAGGAAAACCGGGACAGGGCTCGGCTACACCTTC. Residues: CASRKTGTGLGYTF.

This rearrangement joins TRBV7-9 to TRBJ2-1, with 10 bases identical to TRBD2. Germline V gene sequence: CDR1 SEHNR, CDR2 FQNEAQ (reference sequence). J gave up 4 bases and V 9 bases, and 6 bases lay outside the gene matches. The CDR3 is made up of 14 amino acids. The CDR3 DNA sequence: TGTGCCAGTACCTCTAGCGGGAGATACAATGAGCAGTTCTTC. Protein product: CASTSSGRYNEQFF.

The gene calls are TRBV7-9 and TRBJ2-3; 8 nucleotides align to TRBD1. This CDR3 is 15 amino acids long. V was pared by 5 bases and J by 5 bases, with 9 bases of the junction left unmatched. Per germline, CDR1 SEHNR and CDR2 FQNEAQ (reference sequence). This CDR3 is CASSLRTGLGDTQYF. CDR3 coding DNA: TGTGCCAGCAGCCTTCGGACAGGGCTAGGAGATACGCAGTATTTT.

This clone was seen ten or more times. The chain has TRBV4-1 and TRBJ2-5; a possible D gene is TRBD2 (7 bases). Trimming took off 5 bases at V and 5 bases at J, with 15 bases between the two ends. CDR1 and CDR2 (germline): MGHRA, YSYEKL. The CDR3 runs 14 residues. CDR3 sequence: CASSFGRGQETQYF. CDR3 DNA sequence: TGCGCCAGCAGCTTCGGGCGGGGGCAGGAGACCCAGTACTTC.

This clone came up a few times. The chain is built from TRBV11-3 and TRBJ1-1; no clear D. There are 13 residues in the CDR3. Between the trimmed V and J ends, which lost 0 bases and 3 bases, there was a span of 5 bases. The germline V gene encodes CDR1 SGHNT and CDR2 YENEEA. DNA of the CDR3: TGTGCCAGCAGCTTAGAGGCGGACACTGAAGCTTTCTTT. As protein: CASSLEADTEAFF.

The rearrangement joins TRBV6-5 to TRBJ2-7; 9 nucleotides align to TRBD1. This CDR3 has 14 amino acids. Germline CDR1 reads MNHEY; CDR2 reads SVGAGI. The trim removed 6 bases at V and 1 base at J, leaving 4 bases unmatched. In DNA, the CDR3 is TGTGCCAGCAGGAACAGGGGGCCTTCCTACGAGCAGTACTTC. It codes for CASRNRGPSYEQYF.

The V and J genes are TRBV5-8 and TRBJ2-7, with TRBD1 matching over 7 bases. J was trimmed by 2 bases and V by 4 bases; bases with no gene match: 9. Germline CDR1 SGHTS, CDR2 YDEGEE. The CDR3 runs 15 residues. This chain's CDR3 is CASSPGQLLAYEQYF. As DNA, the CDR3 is TGTGCCAGCAGCCCGGGACAGCTCCTCGCCTACGAGCAGTACTTC.

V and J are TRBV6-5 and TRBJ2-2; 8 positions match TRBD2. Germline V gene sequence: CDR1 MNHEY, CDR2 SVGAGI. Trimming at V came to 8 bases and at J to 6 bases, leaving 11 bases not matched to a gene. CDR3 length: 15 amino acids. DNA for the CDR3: TGTGCCAGCTCTCCCGGGACTAGATATTCCGGGGAGCTGTTTTTT. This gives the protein CASSPGTRYSGELFF.